This TCR beta chain was sequenced during a study of response to subunit inactivated influenza vaccine (dated by TCRdb to 2016 to 2018). Broadly, across the study: Deep quantitative T cell receptor repertoire profiling was used in the study to track responses to a trivalent subunit inactivated influenza vaccine.

Study-wide findings and limitations: The authors proposed that each seasonal influenza vaccination may bring in only a limited number of new T cells.

The V and J ends are trimmed by 4 bases and 5 bases, leaving 9 bases between them. The CDR3 starts with the cysteine, ends with the phenylalanine, and has 13 residues. Of the read, only the CDR3 DNA is kept; its 39 bases are in frame from base 1. CDR1 is given as SGHRS and CDR2 as YFSETQ, both from the germline V gene. About this clonotype itself: It lacks a known antigen. Qualities for individual bases were not recorded, and no much larger clone is one base off.

The library was built by means of RT-PCR. This sample was sequenced with an Illumina HiSeq 2500. TCRdb trimmed the raw reads at Q25, called clones with MiXCR and kept productive beta chains. Each entry merges the rows of one CDR3 protein and shows their most common DNA and genes. The sample table lists over 800,000 distinct CDR3 sequences, 21% of them with a count of one. In total, the top ten clones hold roughly 10% of the sample. The TCR comes from a man aged 45-65 years who received an inactivated influenza vaccine. Donor details come from another sample of the same person, matched by shared clones. The chain is encoded by TRBV5-1 joined to TRBJ2-2; confidence is insufficient to name the D gene. The source material was PBMCs from blood, sampled 5 days after vaccination. Read as DNA, the sequence is TGCGCCAGCAGCCAGGCCCGAACCGGGGAGCTGTTTTTT. This encodes CASSQARTGELFF.